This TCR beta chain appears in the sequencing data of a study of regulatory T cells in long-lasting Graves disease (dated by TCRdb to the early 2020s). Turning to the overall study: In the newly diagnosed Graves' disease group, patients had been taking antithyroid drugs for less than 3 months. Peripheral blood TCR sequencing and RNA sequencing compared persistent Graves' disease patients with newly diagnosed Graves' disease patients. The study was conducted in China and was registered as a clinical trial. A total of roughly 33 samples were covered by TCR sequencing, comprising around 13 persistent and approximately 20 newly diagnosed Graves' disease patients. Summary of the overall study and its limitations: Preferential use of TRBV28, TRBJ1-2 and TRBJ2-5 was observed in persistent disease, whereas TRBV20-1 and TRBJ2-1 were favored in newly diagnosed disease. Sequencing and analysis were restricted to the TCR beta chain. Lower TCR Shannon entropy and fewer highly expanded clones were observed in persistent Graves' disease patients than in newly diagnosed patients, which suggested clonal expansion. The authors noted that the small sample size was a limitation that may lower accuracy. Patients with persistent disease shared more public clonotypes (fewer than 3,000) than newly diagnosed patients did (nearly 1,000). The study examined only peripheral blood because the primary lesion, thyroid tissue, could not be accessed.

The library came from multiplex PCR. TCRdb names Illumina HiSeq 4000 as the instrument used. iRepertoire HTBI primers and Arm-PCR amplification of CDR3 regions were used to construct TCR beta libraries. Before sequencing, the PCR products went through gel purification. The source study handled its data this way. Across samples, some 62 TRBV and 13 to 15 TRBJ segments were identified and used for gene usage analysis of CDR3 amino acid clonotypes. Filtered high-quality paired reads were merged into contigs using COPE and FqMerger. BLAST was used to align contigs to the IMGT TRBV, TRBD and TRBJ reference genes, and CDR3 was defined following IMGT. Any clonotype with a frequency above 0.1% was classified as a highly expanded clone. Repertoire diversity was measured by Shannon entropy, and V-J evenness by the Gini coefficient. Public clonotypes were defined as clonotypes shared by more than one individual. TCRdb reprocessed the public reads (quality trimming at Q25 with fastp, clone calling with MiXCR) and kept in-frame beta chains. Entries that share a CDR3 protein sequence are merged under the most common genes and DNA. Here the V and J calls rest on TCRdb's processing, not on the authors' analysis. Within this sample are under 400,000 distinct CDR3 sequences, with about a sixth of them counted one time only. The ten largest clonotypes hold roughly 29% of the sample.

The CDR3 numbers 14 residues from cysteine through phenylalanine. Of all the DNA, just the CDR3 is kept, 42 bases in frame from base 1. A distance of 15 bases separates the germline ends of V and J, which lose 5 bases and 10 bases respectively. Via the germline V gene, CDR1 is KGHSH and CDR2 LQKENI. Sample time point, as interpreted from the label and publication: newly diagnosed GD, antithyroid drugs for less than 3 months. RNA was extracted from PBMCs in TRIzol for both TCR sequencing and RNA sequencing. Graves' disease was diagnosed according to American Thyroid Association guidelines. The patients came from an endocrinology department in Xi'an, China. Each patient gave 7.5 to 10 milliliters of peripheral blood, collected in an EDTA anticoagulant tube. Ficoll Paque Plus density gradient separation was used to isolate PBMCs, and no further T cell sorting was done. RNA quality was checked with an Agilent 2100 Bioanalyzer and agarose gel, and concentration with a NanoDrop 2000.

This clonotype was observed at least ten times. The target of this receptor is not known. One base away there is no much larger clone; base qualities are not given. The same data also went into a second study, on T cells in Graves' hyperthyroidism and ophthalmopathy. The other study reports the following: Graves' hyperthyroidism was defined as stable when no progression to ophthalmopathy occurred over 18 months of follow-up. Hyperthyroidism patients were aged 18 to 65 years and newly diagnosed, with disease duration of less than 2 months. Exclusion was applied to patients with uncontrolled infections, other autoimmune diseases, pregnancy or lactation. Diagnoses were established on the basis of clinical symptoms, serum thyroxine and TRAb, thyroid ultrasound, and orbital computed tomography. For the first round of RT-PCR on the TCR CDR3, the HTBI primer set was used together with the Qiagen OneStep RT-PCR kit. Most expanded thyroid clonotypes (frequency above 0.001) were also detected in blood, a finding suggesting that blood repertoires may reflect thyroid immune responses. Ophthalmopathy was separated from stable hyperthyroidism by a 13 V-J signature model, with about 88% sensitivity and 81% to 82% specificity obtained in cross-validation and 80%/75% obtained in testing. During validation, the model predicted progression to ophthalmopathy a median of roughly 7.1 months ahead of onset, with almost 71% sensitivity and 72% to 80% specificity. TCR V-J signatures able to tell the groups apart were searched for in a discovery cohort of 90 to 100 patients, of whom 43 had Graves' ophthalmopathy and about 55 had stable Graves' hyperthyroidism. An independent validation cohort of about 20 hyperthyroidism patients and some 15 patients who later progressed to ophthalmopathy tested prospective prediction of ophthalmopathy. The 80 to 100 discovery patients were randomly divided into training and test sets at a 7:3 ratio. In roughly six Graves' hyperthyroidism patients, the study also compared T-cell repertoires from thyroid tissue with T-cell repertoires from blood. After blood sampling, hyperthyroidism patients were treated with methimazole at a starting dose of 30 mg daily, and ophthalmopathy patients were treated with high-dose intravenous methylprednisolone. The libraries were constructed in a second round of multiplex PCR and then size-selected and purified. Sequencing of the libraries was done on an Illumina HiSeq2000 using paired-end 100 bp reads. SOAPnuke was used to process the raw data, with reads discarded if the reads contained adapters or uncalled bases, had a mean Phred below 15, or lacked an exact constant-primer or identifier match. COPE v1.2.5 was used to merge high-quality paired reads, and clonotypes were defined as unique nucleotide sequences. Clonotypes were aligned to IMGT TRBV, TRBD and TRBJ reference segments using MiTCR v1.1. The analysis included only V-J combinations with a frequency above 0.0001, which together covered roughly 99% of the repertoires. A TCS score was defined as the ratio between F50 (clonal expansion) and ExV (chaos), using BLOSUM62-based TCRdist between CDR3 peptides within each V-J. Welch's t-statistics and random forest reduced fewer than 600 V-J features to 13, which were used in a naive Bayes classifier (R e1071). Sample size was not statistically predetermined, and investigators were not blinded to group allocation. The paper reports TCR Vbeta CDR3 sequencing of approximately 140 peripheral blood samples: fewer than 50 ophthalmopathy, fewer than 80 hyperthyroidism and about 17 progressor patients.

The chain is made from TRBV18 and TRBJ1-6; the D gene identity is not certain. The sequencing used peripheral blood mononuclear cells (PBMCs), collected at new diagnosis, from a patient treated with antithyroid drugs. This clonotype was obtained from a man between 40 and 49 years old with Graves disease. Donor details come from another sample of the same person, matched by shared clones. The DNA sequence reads TGTGCCAGCTCATCTACGCCCCGGGTATCACCCCTCCACTTT. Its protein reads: CASSSTPRVSPLHF.